What follows is one T cell receptor (beta chain) and its context. These data belong to a study of human T cells and chemical hapten exposure. MiXCR, run by TCRdb on the RACE reads, gives a single entry per CDR3 protein. The table has roughly 100,000 distinct CDR3 sequences, around 10% seen once; the top ten hold about 1.6%. Time point given: pre-sensitization, week 0. Treatment meaning: therapeutic diphenylcyclopropenone sensitization with weekly scalp DPC. Non-pregnant alopecia patients aged 18 to 70, suitable for DPC therapy. The germline V gene encodes CDR1 MDHEN and CDR2 SYDVKM. V was pared by 6 bases and J by 0 bases, with 8 bases between. The CDR3 spans 13 residues.

Here the sequenced sample was whole blood, taken in connection with sensitization to the hapten diphenylcyclopropenone (DPC). The chain links TRBV28 to TRBJ1-1; D not resolved. The TCR originated in a woman in her 50s with alopecia areata. Some clones in this sample may be carry-over from other donors' samples. Written as DNA, the CDR3 is TGTGCCAGCAGAAGGCAGATGAACACTGAAGCTTTCTTT. This sequence encodes CASRRQMNTEAFF.